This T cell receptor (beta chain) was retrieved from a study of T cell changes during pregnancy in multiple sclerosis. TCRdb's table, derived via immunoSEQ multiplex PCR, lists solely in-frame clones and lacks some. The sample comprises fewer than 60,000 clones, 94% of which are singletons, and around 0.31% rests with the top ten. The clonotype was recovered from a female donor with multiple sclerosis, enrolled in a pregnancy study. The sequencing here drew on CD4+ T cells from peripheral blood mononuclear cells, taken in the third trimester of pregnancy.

The DNA of the CDR3 is TGTGCCAGCAGCCCACAGGGTACCGGCTATGGCTACACCTTC. Its protein product is CASSPQGTGYGYTF. The chain employs TRBV6-6 and TRBJ1-2, with D possibly matching TRBD1 (6 bases). The germline V gene encodes CDR1 MNHNY and CDR2 SVGAGI (reference sequence). V was trimmed by 6 bases and J by 4 bases, leaving 15 bases between them. The CDR3 is made up of 14 amino acids.